The clone carrying this T cell receptor beta chain occurred a few times. From germline, CDR1 is KGHDR and CDR2 SFDVKD. The CDR3 loop spans 12 amino acids. V was trimmed by 4 bases and J by 8 bases, leaving 10 bases between them. The sample originates from a study of blood T cell repertoires in COVID-19. About the study: Specimens from acute and convalescent COVID-19 originated in the United States, Italy and Spain.

Per the original methods: Cell counts per sample came from amplifying reference gene primers. Clones were read by immunoSEQ multiplex PCR, and TCRdb kept only the in-frame ones, dropping some. That table supplies the V and J calls and clone size; D and trimming were determined from the DNA. The table shows about 54,000 clones, with roughly 81% occurring only once. This sequence joins TRBV24-1 and TRBJ1-1; a weak D match, TRBD1 (5 bases). The clonotype originates from a woman in her fifties or sixties with acute or convalescent COVID-19. Sequencing was performed on peripheral blood. The CDR3, as DNA: TGTGCCACCAGTGACCCGGGGGGGGAAGCTTTCTTT. This sequence encodes CATSDPGGEAFF.